A selection of T cell receptor beta chains follows, all from one sample in a study of cytomegalovirus exposure and HLA in healthy donors. TCRdb's copy holds only in-frame clones and misses some; the assay was immunoSEQ multiplex PCR. The sample includes tens of thousands of clones, around 95% of them seen just once. The specimen sequenced was PBMCs. Source of these receptors: a young man in good health and CMV-seropositive. Each CDR3 is given with its conserved first and last residue. The D gene is left open where the match is weak. Only some rows state a clone size, as once, few, many or a class for expanded clones.

abundance	v_gene	d_gene	j_gene	CDR3aa	CDR3nt
-	TRBV6-6	TRBD1	TRBJ1-5	CASSFARGYNQPQHF	TGTGCCAGCAGTTTCGCCAGGGGGTACAATCAGCCCCAGCATTTT
-	TRBV15	-	TRBJ1-4	CATSDRGRGSEKLFF	TGTGCCACCAGCGACCGGGGAAGAGGGAGTGAAAAACTGTTTTTT
-	TRBV7-9	-	TRBJ2-6	CASSLDSSGANVLTF	TGTGCCAGCAGCTTAGACAGCTCTGGGGCCAACGTCCTGACTTTC
once	TRBV29-1	-	TRBJ2-3	CSVEDTVKDTQYF	TGCAGCGTTGAAGACACAGTGAAAGATACGCAGTATTTT
-	TRBV6-1	TRBD1	TRBJ1-5	CASRKTGVLQPQHF	TGTGCCAGCAGAAAAACAGGGGTTCTTCAGCCCCAGCATTTT
once	TRBV4-1	-	TRBJ2-5	CASSQGAFETQYF	TGCGCCAGCAGCCAAGGGGCCTTTGAGACCCAGTACTTC
once	TRBV9	-	TRBJ1-3	CASSPQDSISGNTIYF	TGTGCCAGCAGCCCTCAGGACAGTATCTCTGGAAACACCATATATTTT
-	TRBV11-3	TRBD2	TRBJ2-2	CASRTGTISTGELFF	TGTGCCAGCAGAACCGGGACTATCTCCACCGGGGAGCTGTTTTTT
-	TRBV6-1	-	TRBJ2-2	CASRTEITGELFF	TGTGCCAGCAGAACCGAGATCACCGGGGAGCTGTTTTTT
-	TRBV5-1	TRBD1	TRBJ2-7	CASSPGQGAYEQYF	TGCGCCAGCAGCCCGGGACAGGGGGCCTACGAGCAGTACTTC
-	TRBV4-1	-	TRBJ1-2	CASSQGRTANYGYTF	TGCGCCAGCAGCCAAGGCAGGACAGCAAACTATGGCTACACCTTC
-	TRBV30	TRBD2	TRBJ2-1	CAWSVRLAGINEQFF	TGTGCCTGGAGTGTACGGCTAGCGGGGATCAATGAGCAGTTCTTC
-	TRBV6-1	-	TRBJ1-5	CASSELQTSNQPQHF	TGTGCCAGCAGTGAACTTCAAACTTCTAATCAGCCCCAGCATTTT
-	TRBV6-5	-	TRBJ1-1	CASSYWQGNTEAFF	TGTGCCAGCAGTTACTGGCAGGGGAACACTGAAGCTTTCTTT
-	TRBV7-9	-	TRBJ1-2	CASSSDYGYTF	TGTGCCAGCAGCTCCGACTATGGCTACACCTTC
-	TRBV7-8	TRBD1	TRBJ2-2	CASSLPTRQGVFGELFF	TGTGCCAGCAGCTTACCGACACGTCAGGGGGTTTTCGGGGAGCTGTTTTTT
-	TRBV6-5	-	TRBJ1-3	CASSYGRLSGNTIYF	TGTGCCAGCAGTTACGGCCGTCTCTCTGGAAACACCATATATTTT
-	TRBV2	-	TRBJ2-3	CASRRVSSTDTQYF	TGTGCCAGCAGACGGGTGTCTAGCACAGATACGCAGTATTTT
-	TRBV11-2	TRBD2	TRBJ2-1	CASSTGTSGGESEQFF	TGTGCCAGCAGCACCGGGACTAGCGGGGGGGAGAGTGAGCAGTTCTTC
-	TRBV29-1	-	TRBJ1-4	CSVEMAGNEKLFF	TGCAGCGTTGAAATGGCGGGTAATGAAAAACTGTTTTTT
-	TRBV7-2	TRBD2	TRBJ2-1	CASSKTTSGARAWQFF	TGTGCCAGCAGCAAAACCACTAGCGGGGCTAGGGCTTGGCAGTTCTTC
-	TRBV5-1	TRBD2	TRBJ2-3	CASSLAVSSGLTDTQYF	TGCGCCAGCAGCTTGGCCGTTTCTAGCGGGCTCACAGATACGCAGTATTTT
-	TRBV29-1	TRBD1	TRBJ1-2	CSVEVDGQGAYGYTF	TGCAGCGTTGAAGTCGATGGACAGGGAGCCTATGGCTACACCTTC
-	TRBV19	TRBD1	TRBJ1-1	CASSSRQGAWTEAFF	TGTGCCAGTAGTTCTCGACAGGGGGCATGGACCGAAGCTTTCTTT
-	TRBV5-4	TRBD1	TRBJ1-4	CASSPGQGAEKLFF	TGTGCCAGCAGCCCCGGACAGGGAGCTGAAAAACTGTTTTTT
-	TRBV4-2	TRBD2	TRBJ2-6	CASSQDPASGGSSGANVLTF	TGTGCCAGCAGCCAAGATCCTGCTAGCGGGGGGAGCTCTGGGGCCAACGTCCTGACTTTC
-	TRBV7-9	-	TRBJ1-1	CASSLAHGGNTEAFF	TGTGCCAGCAGCTTAGCTCACGGGGGGAACACTGAAGCTTTCTTT
-	TRBV6-5	TRBD1	TRBJ1-2	CASSSVQGARDGYTF	TGTGCCAGCAGTTCAGTACAGGGGGCGCGAGATGGCTACACCTTC
-	TRBV15	-	TRBJ1-2	CATSIYHRGYTF	TGTGCCACCAGCATCTACCACAGGGGCTACACCTTC
once	TRBV7-6	TRBD1	TRBJ2-2	CASSSGQGTGELFF	TGTGCCAGCAGCTCGGGACAGGGAACCGGGGAGCTGTTTTTT
-	TRBV4-1	TRBD1	TRBJ2-7	CASSQRTGVYEQYF	TGCGCCAGCAGCCAGCGGACAGGGGTTTACGAGCAGTACTTC
-	TRBV6-1	-	TRBJ2-5	CASSESAGVLETQYF	TGTGCCAGCAGTGAATCAGCAGGGGTGCTGGAGACCCAGTACTTC
-	TRBV28	TRBD1	TRBJ1-4	CASNDRGNEKLFF	TGTGCCAGCAACGACAGGGGAAATGAAAAACTGTTTTTT
few	TRBV7-2	TRBD1	TRBJ2-1	CASSFQGDNNEQFF	TGTGCCAGCAGCTTCCAGGGGGATAACAATGAGCAGTTCTTC
-	TRBV6-6	TRBD2	TRBJ2-7	CASSYTAGDEQYF	TGTGCCAGCAGTTACACAGCGGGGGACGAGCAGTACTTC
-	TRBV2	TRBD1	TRBJ2-1	CASEQGSSYNEQFF	TGTGCCAGCGAACAGGGGAGCTCCTACAATGAGCAGTTCTTC
-	TRBV5-5	-	TRBJ2-5	CASSLVVGALNQETQYF	TGTGCCAGCAGCTTGGTAGTGGGGGCTCTGAACCAGGAGACCCAGTACTTC
-	TRBV7-9	TRBD2	TRBJ2-5	CASSLAITSGTEETQYF	TGTGCCAGCAGCTTAGCGATCACTAGCGGGACGGAAGAGACCCAGTACTTC
-	TRBV9	TRBD2	TRBJ2-7	CASSVGTSTTYEQYF	TGTGCCAGCAGCGTAGGGACTAGCACAACCTACGAGCAGTACTTC
-	TRBV2	-	TRBJ2-1	CASNRQGLNNEQFF	TGTGCCAGCAACAGGCAGGGTTTAAACAATGAGCAGTTCTTC
-	TRBV5-6	TRBD1	TRBJ2-7	CASTTNSGTGEGVEQYF	TGTGCCAGCACCACCAATTCCGGGACAGGGGAGGGAGTCGAGCAGTACTTC
-	TRBV5-1	TRBD2	TRBJ2-1	CASSGRGLAGGSGNEQFF	TGCGCCAGCAGCGGGCGGGGACTAGCGGGGGGCTCAGGTAATGAGCAGTTCTTC